Listed here are 32 T cell receptor beta chains from one sample, sequenced in a study of cytomegalovirus exposure and HLA in healthy donors (dated by TCRdb to 2017 to 2019). Library generation was performed with the immunoSEQ multiplex PCR assay. For the multiplex PCR, a mixture combining 60 forward primers for TCR Vbeta segments and 13 reverse primers for TCR Jbeta segments was used. Sourced from immuneACCESS, this table was stored by TCRdb with only in-frame sequences that have V and J called. A share of the clones is absent; for the studies checked, an unresolved V gene accounts for under half, and the remainder has no known explanation. In all, the sample holds around 150,000 clones, and about 72% of those were seen once. More than 3% of the sample comes from the top ten. The sample was PBMCs. The receptors come from a man aged 30 to 39 in good health and CMV-seropositive.

V and J are TRBV9 and TRBJ2-3; D is perhaps TRBD2 (5 bases). Germline CDR1 and CDR2: SGDLS and YYNGEE. There are 14 residues in the CDR3. V gave up 0 bases and J gave up 2 bases, with 7 bases separating them. The CDR3 region is CASSVVLATDTQYF. CDR3 bases: TGTGCCAGCAGCGTAGTGCTAGCCACAGATACGCAGTATTTT.

The table lists this clone with a count of one. The V gene is TRBV5-1, the J gene TRBJ2-3; 9 bases are a match to TRBD1. With 1 base clipped from V and 5 bases from J, the junction kept 11 bases outside the gene matches. The CDR3 contains 17 residues. Looked up from germline, CDR1 is SGHRS and CDR2 is YFSETQ. The CDR3, as DNA: TGCGCCAGCAGCTTGACCGTACAGGGGGCACATGGAGATACGCAGTATTTT. This translates into CASSLTVQGAHGDTQYF.

In this sample, this clone turned up a few times. V usage is TRBV5-6 and J usage is TRBJ2-1; TRBD2 matches 8 bases. This CDR3 comprises 15 residues. J lost 4 bases, V lost 0 bases, and 3 bases had no gene match. Germline V CDR1 and CDR2: SGHDT, YYEEEE. CDR3 coding DNA: TGTGCCAGCAGCTTGGCTGGCGGGGGGTACAATGAGCAGTTCTTC. It translates to CASSLAGGGYNEQFF.

This clone was counted once. V is TRBV19 and J is TRBJ2-3, with D possibly matching TRBD1 (6 bases). Germline CDR1 LNHDA, CDR2 SQIVND (reference sequence). The CDR3 extends over 15 amino acids. Trimming took off 5 bases at V and 2 bases at J, with 14 bases between the two ends. The CDR3 coding sequence is TGTGCCAGTAGTTTACTCAGGGGCCTCACAGATACGCAGTATTTT. It encodes CASSLLRGLTDTQYF.

This clone was detected a few times. This chain uses TRBV7-9 with TRBJ1-1; maybe TRBD1 (6 bases). Deletions cut 5 bases from V and 9 bases from J, with 16 bases between. Germline CDR1 reads SEHNR; CDR2 reads FQNEAQ (reference sequence). The CDR3 contains 13 residues. The CDR3 nucleotides read TGTGCCAGCAGCCTATTTGGGGACAACAAAGCTTTCTTT. Translated, it gives CASSLFGDNKAFF.

The genes are TRBV6-6 and TRBJ2-7; D not certain. The germline CDR1 and CDR2 sequences are MNHNY and SVGAGI (reference sequence). This CDR3 has 13 amino acids. Trimming shortened V by 5 bases and J by 5 bases, and 13 bases separated the two germline ends. CDR3 DNA: TGTGCCAGCAGTAACGACGCGGCGGACGAGCAGTACTTC. It is translated as CASSNDAADEQYF.

V is TRBV19 and J is TRBJ1-5; 11 nucleotides align to TRBD1. V lost 2 bases, J lost 4 bases, and 7 bases stayed unmatched. The CDR3 totals 17 residues. Per germline, CDR1 LNHDA and CDR2 SQIVND (reference sequence). CDR3 coding DNA: TGTGCCAGTAGTATATTGCCGGGACAGGGGGGTAATCAGCCCCAGCATTTT. Its translation is CASSILPGQGGNQPQHF.

This clone has just a few counts. V gene TRBV9 combines with J gene TRBJ2-1, with D tentatively TRBD1 (5 bases). The CDR3 length is 15 residues. V lost 4 bases to trimming and J lost 6 bases, with 17 bases between them. Germline V lookup: CDR1 SGDLS, CDR2 YYNGEE. CDR3 DNA sequence: TGTGCCAGCAGCCCAGGGCTGCTTCGATTCAATGAGCAGTTCTTC. Its translation: CASSPGLLRFNEQFF.

The CDR3 coding sequence is TGCGCCAGCAGAGGGTGGGAGGGTTCCAACGAGCAGTACTTC. This sequence encodes CASRGWEGSNEQYF. The chain recombines TRBV5-1 with TRBJ2-7; the match to TRBD2 covers 7 bases. Germline V gene sequence: CDR1 SGHRS, CDR2 YFSETQ. After removal of 5 bases from V and 5 bases from J, the junction contained 10 bases not matched to a gene. There are 14 residues in the CDR3.

CDR3 nucleotide sequence: TGTGCCAGCAGCCCGCCGGGAGGGCCAGAGACCCAGTACTTC. Its translation is CASSPPGGPETQYF. This sequence joins TRBV7-9 and TRBJ2-5, with TRBD2 matching 8 bases. V trimming: 5 bases; J trimming: 4 bases; junction bases outside the gene matches: 6. CDR1 and CDR2 from the germline V gene are SEHNR and FQNEAQ (reference sequence). The CDR3 is 14 residues long.

The V and J genes are TRBV5-3 and TRBJ2-1; D unresolved. TRBV5-3 carries the ORF label, with uncertain function. CDR3 size: 14 residues. V lost 4 bases to trimming and J lost 7 bases, with 15 bases between them. The CDR3 DNA reads TGTGCCAGAAGCCAATCGATTCCGAGTAATGAGCAGTTCTTC. This translates into CARSQSIPSNEQFF.

As concerns this clone: The junction departs from germline at one end; a sequencing error may be responsible. This chain uses TRBV5-4 with TRBJ1-2, with no clear D. CDR1 is SGHNT, CDR2 YYREEE, per germline (reference sequence). There are 13 residues in the CDR3. The CDR3 nucleotides read TGTGCCATCCCCCGCGGGGAGAACTTTGGCTACACCTTC. Its protein is CAIPRGENFGYTF.

The chain is built from TRBV7-3 and TRBJ2-7; D not certain. CDR1 and CDR2 (germline): SGHTA, FQGTGA. This CDR3 spans 13 amino acids. Deletions cut 2 bases from V and 3 bases from J, with 8 bases between. The CDR3 spells CASSLDSGYEQYF. The CDR3 region has the DNA TGTGCCAGCAGCTTAGACTCCGGCTACGAGCAGTACTTC.

The chain combines TRBV7-9 with TRBJ2-7; TRBD1 matches at 9 bases. Germline V gives CDR1 SEHNR, CDR2 FQNEAQ (reference sequence). With 5 bases clipped from V and 2 bases from J, the junction kept 1 base outside the gene matches. The CDR3 sequence is 13 residues long. The CDR3 is CASSRTGAYEQYF. The CDR3 DNA reads TGTGCCAGCAGCCGGACAGGGGCCTACGAGCAGTACTTC.

This clone was seen more than once but under ten times. V and J are TRBV7-3 and TRBJ1-1, with 9 bases lining up with TRBD1. V gave up 5 bases and J gave up 0 bases; unmatched junction bases: 4. The CDR3 runs 15 residues. Looked up from germline, CDR1 is SGHTA and CDR2 is FQGTGA. This CDR3 reads CASSPRQGVNTEAFF. The CDR3 DNA is TGTGCCAGCAGCCCACGACAGGGGGTGAACACTGAAGCTTTCTTT.

The rearrangement uses TRBV2 and TRBJ2-7; TRBD1 matches 7 bases. The CDR3 runs to 13 residues. The germline V gene encodes CDR1 SNHLY and CDR2 FYNNEI. Germline trimming cut 10 bases from V and 6 bases from J; bases unmatched to any gene: 12. The CDR3 bases are TGTGCCATGTCTCCCCGACAGGGCCGCGAGCAGTACTTC. Encoded protein: CAMSPRQGREQYF.

The chain carries TRBV2 and TRBJ2-2; D gene uncertain. V was trimmed by 4 bases and J by 0 bases, leaving 6 bases between them. Germline V gene lookup returns CDR1 SNHLY and CDR2 FYNNEI. This CDR3 contains 14 residues. This chain's CDR3 is CASSVEPNTGELFF. DNA of the CDR3: TGTGCCAGCAGTGTGGAGCCGAACACCGGGGAGCTGTTTTTT.

This sequence joins TRBV2 and TRBJ1-3; D ambiguous. The CDR3 has 16 amino acids. Germline V gene data show CDR1 as SNHLY and CDR2 as FYNNEI. V was trimmed by 3 bases and J by 2 bases, leaving 14 bases between them. The CDR3 reads CASSDLPGKPGNTIYF. The CDR3 nucleotides are TGTGCCAGCAGTGACCTTCCGGGGAAACCTGGAAACACCATATATTTT.

The chain links TRBV2 to TRBJ1-6, with 8 nucleotides matching TRBD1. Per the germline V gene, CDR1 is SNHLY and CDR2 is FYNNEI. V was pared by 5 bases and J by 8 bases, with 5 bases of the junction left unmatched. There are 14 residues in the CDR3. CDR3 in DNA: TGTGCCAGCAGTCAGACAGGGGAGGATTCACCCCTCCACTTT. Its protein is CASSQTGEDSPLHF. The full variable domain, its missing parts supplied by reference TRBV2 and TRBJ1-6, is EPEVTQTPSHQVTQMGQEVILRCVPISNHLYFYWYRQILGQKVEFLVSFYNNEISEKSEIFDDQFSVERPDGSNFTLKIRSTKLEDSAMYFCASSQTGEDSPLHFGNGTRLTVT.

Only a few counts were recorded for this clone. The V gene is TRBV4-1, the J gene TRBJ1-2; 8 bases agree with TRBD1. Looked up from germline, CDR1 is MGHRA and CDR2 is YSYEKL. The CDR3 extends over 16 amino acids. Trimming at V came to 1 base and at J to 7 bases, leaving 11 bases not matched to a gene. CDR3 DNA: TGCGCCAGCAGCCAAGTCACCAGGGGGCAAGCTGGTGGCTACACCTTC. The encoded protein is CASSQVTRGQAGGYTF.

V and J are TRBV7-7 and TRBJ2-7, with TRBD1 identical over 7 bases. The V segment lost 5 bases and the J segment 4 bases; nucleotides outside the gene matches: 5. This CDR3 contains 13 residues. The germline CDR1 and CDR2 sequences are SSHAT and FNYEAQ (reference sequence). The CDR3 DNA sequence: TGTGCCAGCAGCCCCGGGACAGTTTACGAGCAGTACTTC. Residues: CASSPGTVYEQYF.

CDR3 DNA sequence: TGTGCCCCACCCCAGCGCGGCGAGCAGTACTTC. Amino acids: CAPPQRGEQYF. This sequence joins TRBV11-3 and TRBJ2-7; no clear D gene. CDR1 and CDR2 from the germline V gene are SGHNT and YENEEA. This CDR3 contains 11 residues. V was cut by 11 bases and J by 6 bases, with 14 bases left in between.

The rearrangement uses TRBV30 and TRBJ2-2, with D maybe TRBD1 (6 bases). This CDR3 spans 15 amino acids. Per germline, CDR1 GTSNPN and CDR2 SVGIG (reference sequence). The ends were cut back, 5 bases at V and 0 bases at J, with 13 bases in the middle. CDR3 amino acids: CAWYEGDANTGELFF. In nucleotides, the CDR3 is TGTGCCTGGTACGAGGGGGATGCGAACACCGGGGAGCTGTTTTTT.

V is TRBV19 and J is TRBJ2-3, with a possible D match to TRBD1 (5 bases). The length of the CDR3 is 14 residues. In germline, CDR1 is LNHDA, CDR2 SQIVND (reference sequence). Trimming took off 5 bases at V and 2 bases at J, with 11 bases between the two ends. The CDR3 region is CASSRAGITDTQYF. The CDR3 DNA reads as TGTGCCAGTAGTCGGGCAGGGATCACAGATACGCAGTATTTT.

This clone showed up just once. The V gene is TRBV4-3, the J gene TRBJ2-7, with D possibly matching TRBD1 (5 bases). The CDR3 length is 16 residues. Trimming stripped 0 bases from V and 5 bases from J, with 17 bases between. Germline V gene data show CDR1 as LGHNA and CDR2 as YSLEER. CDR3 protein: CASSQDQDRGSDEQYF. Here the CDR3 DNA reads TGCGCCAGCAGCCAAGATCAAGATAGGGGATCGGACGAGCAGTACTTC.

The chain uses TRBV28 and TRBJ1-5, with a tentative D call TRBD1 (6 bases). Trimming cost V 6 bases and J 3 bases, with 9 bases left between them. The CDR3 contains 13 residues. Per germline, CDR1 MDHEN and CDR2 SYDVKM. CDR3 sequence: CASRQGNNQPQHF. Here the CDR3 DNA reads TGTGCCAGCAGACAGGGTAACAATCAGCCCCAGCATTTT.

This chain connects TRBV10-2 to TRBJ1-5; D remains ambiguous. The CDR3 spans 13 residues. V lost 3 bases and J 1 base, leaving 4 bases between the germline ends. Per the germline V gene, CDR1 is WSHSY and CDR2 is SAAADI. The CDR3 coding sequence is TGCGCCAGCAGTGACCCGAGCAATCAGCCCCAGCATTTT. It codes for CASSDPSNQPQHF.

This chain connects TRBV2 to TRBJ2-7; unclear D gene. CDR1 is SNHLY and CDR2 is FYNNEI in the germline V gene. CDR3 length: 12 amino acids. Deletions cut 4 bases from V and 3 bases from J, with 7 bases between. CDR3 in DNA: TGTGCCAGCAGTGTGCAGGACTACGAGCAGTACTTC. Its protein product is CASSVQDYEQYF.

This chain links TRBV27 with TRBJ2-2; 9 bases align to TRBD2. Germline CDR1 is MNHEY and CDR2 is SMNVEV (reference sequence). The V segment lost 6 bases and the J segment 6 bases; nucleotides outside the gene matches: 11. This CDR3 is 16 amino acids long. The CDR3 loop reads CASSLAQRGVAGELFF. CDR3 sequence (DNA): TGTGCCAGCAGCCTGGCCCAGCGGGGGGTCGCCGGGGAGCTGTTTTTT.

This chain joins TRBV5-1 and TRBJ2-5; 9 nucleotides line up with TRBD1. Germline trimming cut 2 bases from V and 2 bases from J; bases unmatched to any gene: 1. CDR1 SGHRS and CDR2 YFSETQ come from the germline V gene. The CDR3 length is 14 residues. DNA of the CDR3: TGCGCCAGCAGCTTCGGACAGGGGCAAGAGACCCAGTACTTC. Amino acids: CASSFGQGQETQYF.

There are a few counts of this clone. The rearrangement uses TRBV2 and TRBJ2-6, with no clear D. The length of the CDR3 is 14 residues. Deletions cut 7 bases from V and 0 bases from J, with 7 bases between. Germline assignment: CDR1 SNHLY and CDR2 FYNNEI. CDR3 region: CASKPGSGANVLTF. For the CDR3, the DNA is TGTGCCAGCAAGCCGGGCTCTGGGGCCAACGTCCTGACTTTC.

The CDR3 sequence: CASSQTPQTSTDTQYF. CDR3 sequence (DNA): TGCGCCAGCAGCCAAACCCCCCAGACTAGCACAGATACGCAGTATTTT. The chain employs TRBV4-1 and TRBJ2-3; no clear D gene. Trimming cost V 2 bases and J 0 bases, with 12 bases left between them. From germline, CDR1 is MGHRA and CDR2 YSYEKL. The CDR3 is 16 residues long.